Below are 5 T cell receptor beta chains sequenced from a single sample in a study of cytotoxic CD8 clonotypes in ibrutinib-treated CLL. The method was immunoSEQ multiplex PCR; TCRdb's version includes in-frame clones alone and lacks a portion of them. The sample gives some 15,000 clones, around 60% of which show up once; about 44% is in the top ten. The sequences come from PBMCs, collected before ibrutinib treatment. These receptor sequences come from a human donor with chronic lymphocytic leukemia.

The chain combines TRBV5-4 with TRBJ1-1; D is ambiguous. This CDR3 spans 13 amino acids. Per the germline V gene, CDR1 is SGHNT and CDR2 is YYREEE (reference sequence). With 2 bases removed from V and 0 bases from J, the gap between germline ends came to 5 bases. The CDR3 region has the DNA TGTGCCAGCAGCTTCGAGATGAACACTGAAGCTTTCTTT. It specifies CASSFEMNTEAFF.

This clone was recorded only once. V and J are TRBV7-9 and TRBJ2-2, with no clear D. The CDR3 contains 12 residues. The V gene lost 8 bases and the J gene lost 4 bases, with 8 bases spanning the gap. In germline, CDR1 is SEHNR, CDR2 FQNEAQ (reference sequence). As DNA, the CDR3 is TGTGCCAGCTCGGCCGGCACCGGGGAGCTGTTTTTT. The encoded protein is CASSAGTGELFF.

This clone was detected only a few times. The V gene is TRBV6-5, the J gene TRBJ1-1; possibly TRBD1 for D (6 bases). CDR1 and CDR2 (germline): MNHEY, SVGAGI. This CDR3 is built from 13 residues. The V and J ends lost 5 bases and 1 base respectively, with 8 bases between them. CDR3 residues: CASSEQGNTEAFF. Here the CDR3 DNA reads TGTGCCAGCAGTGAACAGGGGAACACTGAAGCTTTCTTT.

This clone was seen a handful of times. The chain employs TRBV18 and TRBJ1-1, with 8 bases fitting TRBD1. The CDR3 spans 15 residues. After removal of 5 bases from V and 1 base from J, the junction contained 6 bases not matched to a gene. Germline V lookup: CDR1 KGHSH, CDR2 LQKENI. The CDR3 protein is CASSSTTGENTEAFF. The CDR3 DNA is TGTGCCAGCTCATCAACGACAGGGGAGAACACTGAAGCTTTCTTT.

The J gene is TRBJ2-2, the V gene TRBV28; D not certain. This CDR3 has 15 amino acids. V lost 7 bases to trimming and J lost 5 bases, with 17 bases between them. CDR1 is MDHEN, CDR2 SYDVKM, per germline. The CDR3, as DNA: TGTGCCAGCACCCCAGTGGGCAGTGATACCGGGGAGCTGTTTTTT. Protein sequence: CASTPVGSDTGELFF.